The entry below describes one TCR beta chain. The antigen is undetermined. The sequenced template was cDNA made from the entire isolated RNA. Method: immunoSEQ multiplex PCR; TCRdb's copy keeps in-frame clones and lacks some. The table lists about 250,000 clones, approximately 14% of them singletons. The CDR3 has 15 amino acids. Trimming took off 5 bases at V and 4 bases at J, with 18 bases between the two ends. Germline V gene data show CDR1 as MNHNS and CDR2 as SASEGT. The data belong to a study of beta chain features in type 1 diabetes. Central memory, naive, regulatory and stem cell-like memory CD4+ cells were sorted by CD45RO/CCR7/CD25/CD127/CD95/CD27. General observations from the study: Naive, central memory and regulatory TCRB repertoires appeared more similar among patients than healthy donors.

Material: naive CD4+ T cells from blood. This chain links TRBV6-1 with TRBJ2-7, with D possibly TRBD2 on 6 matching bases. The clonotype originates from a woman aged 40 to 50 in good health. CDR3 sequence: CASSTGWGEPYEQYF. As DNA, the CDR3 is TGTGCCAGCAGTACGGGGTGGGGGGAGCCTTACGAGCAGTACTTC.